Below are 23 T cell receptor beta chains sequenced from a single sample in a study of OX40 agonist ivuxolimab in advanced cancers. The protocol used for the library was the immunoSEQ multiplex PCR assay. In TCRdb, the immuneACCESS table is reduced to in-frame sequences with V and J assigned. These tables do not hold every clone; where another copy was compared, an unresolved V gene accounts for under half, and the others remain unexplained. For this sample there are around 70,000 clones; approximately 85% appear just once. Less than 0.65% of the sample is in the top ten clones. This sample comprised CD4+ or CD8+ T cells sorted from blood, obtained in a trial of the OX40 agonist ivuxolimab. The receptors here all came from an adult with an advanced solid tumor such as melanoma, head and neck, liver or kidney cancer.

The rearrangement uses TRBV18 and TRBJ1-2, with 8 bases fitting TRBD1. The CDR3 totals 13 residues. With 6 bases clipped from V and 13 bases from J, the junction kept 13 bases outside the gene matches. CDR1 KGHSH and CDR2 LQKENI come from the germline V gene. The DNA for the CDR3 is TGTGCCAGCTCCCCCGAAGGACAGGGTTTTTTCACCTTC. This gives the protein CASSPEGQGFFTF.

This rearrangement joins TRBV4-3 to TRBJ1-1, with no clear D. From germline, CDR1 is LGHNA and CDR2 YSLEER. The CDR3 sequence is 14 residues long. V dropped 0 bases and J dropped 10 bases, with 15 bases sitting between them. The CDR3 DNA sequence: TGCGCCAGCAGCCAAGAAGGGAACGGCGGTGGAGCTTTCTTT. Encoded protein: CASSQEGNGGGAFF.

The V call is TRBV28, the J call TRBJ1-2, with D possibly being TRBD1 (5 bases). V lost 7 bases and J 3 bases, leaving 9 bases between the germline ends. The CDR3 contains 12 residues. CDR1 and CDR2 (germline): MDHEN, SYDVKM. CDR3 region: CASIGTDYGYTF. The CDR3 DNA is TGTGCCAGCATCGGGACTGACTATGGCTACACCTTC.

V usage is TRBV6-1 and J usage is TRBJ1-6; D call uncertain. The length of the CDR3 is 13 residues. Germline CDR1 is MNHNS and CDR2 is SASEGT. V was shortened by 6 bases and J by 12 bases, with 15 bases between the two germline ends. CDR3 amino acids: CASSQQGGRPLHF. CDR3 nucleotides: TGTGCCAGCAGCCAACAAGGCGGTAGACCCCTCCACTTT.

The chain uses TRBV2 and TRBJ2-7, with D unresolved. CDR3 length: 12 amino acids. V was pared by 4 bases and J by 6 bases, with 10 bases between. Germline V gene lookup returns CDR1 SNHLY and CDR2 FYNNEI. DNA for the CDR3: TGTGCCAGCAGTGTCCCGCCCGGCGAGCAGTACTTC. It translates to CASSVPPGEQYF. The variable domain in full, completed from reference TRBV2 and TRBJ2-7, reads EPEVTQTPSHQVTQMGQEVILRCVPISNHLYFYWYRQILGQKVEFLVSFYNNEISEKSEIFDDQFSVERPDGSNFTLKIRSTKLEDSAMYFCASSVPPGEQYFGPGTRLTVT.

The chain couples TRBV7-2 to TRBJ2-7; 7 bases align to TRBD2. The germline V gene encodes CDR1 SGHTA and CDR2 FQGNSA. V lost 0 bases, J lost 7 bases, and 3 bases stayed unmatched. The CDR3 is 13 residues long. CDR3 DNA: TGTGCCAGCAGCTTAGCGGGGAGGGTGGAGCAGTACTTC. Its translation: CASSLAGRVEQYF.

The CDR3: CASSPSGTSAYNEQFF. DNA for the CDR3: TGTGCCAGCAGCCCTTCCGGGACTAGCGCTTACAATGAGCAGTTCTTC. The chain links TRBV7-2 to TRBJ2-1; TRBD2 matches 10 bases. Germline CDR1 is SGHTA and CDR2 is FQGNSA. The CDR3 has 16 residues. The V and J ends lost 5 bases and 4 bases, in that order; junction bases with no gene match: 8. Filled out from reference TRBV7-2 and TRBJ2-1, the complete variable domain reads GAGVSQSPSNKVTEKGKDVELRCDPISGHTALYWYRQSLGQGLEFLIYFQGNSAPDKSGLPSDRFSAERTGGSVSTLTIQRTQQEDSAVYLCASSPSGTSAYNEQFFGPGTRLTVL.

J is TRBJ2-3 and V is TRBV5-1; TRBD1 matches 9 bases. Germline V lookup: CDR1 SGHRS, CDR2 YFSETQ. The CDR3 spans 14 residues. Trimming removed 0 bases from V and 4 bases from J; junction bases left unmatched: 0. CDR3 loop: CASSLGDRADTQYF. CDR3 DNA: TGCGCCAGCAGCTTGGGGGACAGGGCAGATACGCAGTATTTT.

This chain uses TRBV21-1 with TRBJ1-2; the listed D gene, TRBD1, was not tested against the DNA. TRBV21-1 is flagged as a pseudogene. The CDR3 has 19 amino acids. This chain's CDR3 is CASSTQTPGQGGPDYGYTF. In nucleotides, the CDR3 is TGTGCCAGCAGCACCCAAACCCCGGGACAGGGGGGACCTGACTATGGCTACACCTTC.

The V gene is TRBV18, the J gene TRBJ2-3; D unresolved. Germline V gene sequence: CDR1 KGHSH, CDR2 LQKENI. The CDR3 loop spans 13 amino acids. The ends were cut back, 0 bases at V and 0 bases at J, with 1 base in the middle. DNA for the CDR3: TGTGCCAGCTCACCACCCAGCACAGATACGCAGTATTTT. This encodes CASSPPSTDTQYF. The whole variable domain, filled in from reference TRBV18 and TRBJ2-3, reads NAGVMQNPRHLVRRRGQEARLRCSPMKGHSHVYWYRQLPEEGLKFMVYLQKENIIDESGMPKERFSAEFPKEGPSILRIQQVVRGDSAAYFCASSPPSTDTQYFGPGTRLTVL.

J is TRBJ2-6 and V is TRBV11-1; possibly TRBD2 for D (6 bases). Germline loops: CDR1 SGHAT, CDR2 FQDESV (reference sequence). Trimming removed 5 bases from V and 7 bases from J, with 12 bases in between. This CDR3 region has 14 residues. The CDR3 nucleotides are TGTGCCAGCAGCCGGGGCGGGACCGCCAACGTCCTGACTTTC. It specifies CASSRGGTANVLTF.

About this clone: The identical CDR3 is also encoded by other nucleotide sequences in the sample. V gene TRBV5-1 combines with J gene TRBJ2-7; no firm D call. Trimming took 2 bases from V and 3 from J, leaving 9 bases between them. This CDR3 region has 13 residues. CDR1 and CDR2 (germline): SGHRS, YFSETQ. Here the CDR3 reads CASSLDGFYEQYF. The CDR3 region has the DNA TGCGCCAGCAGCTTAGACGGTTTCTACGAGCAGTACTTC.

This chain joins TRBV20-1 and TRBJ2-5; D is unresolved. The CDR3 totals 10 residues. V lost 7 bases to trimming and J lost 7 bases, with 10 bases between them. The germline V gene encodes CDR1 DFQATT and CDR2 SNEGSKA (reference sequence). The CDR3 DNA sequence: TGCAGTGTTTACTTGGGGACCCAGTACTTC. Amino acids: CSVYLGTQYF.

This chain links TRBV2 with TRBJ2-7; maybe TRBD1 (6 bases). Germline CDR1 is SNHLY and CDR2 is FYNNEI. This CDR3 contains 14 residues. Deletions cut 6 bases from V and 4 bases from J, with 16 bases between. The CDR3 spells CASRSGTRDYEQYF. In DNA form, the CDR3 reads TGTGCCAGCAGGTCCGGGACACGGGATTACGAGCAGTACTTC.

The V and J genes are TRBV12-5 and TRBJ2-7; no clear D. Trimming cost V 1 base and J 0 bases, with 4 bases left between them. CDR3 size: 13 residues. Germline V CDR1 and CDR2: LGHNT, FRNRAP. CDR3 in DNA: TGTGCTAGTGGTTTGGACGGCTCCTACGAGCAGTACTTC. It specifies CASGLDGSYEQYF.

The chain recombines TRBV6-5 with TRBJ2-3; TRBD2 aligns across 8 bases. Germline values: CDR1 MNHEY, CDR2 SVGAGI. CDR3 size: 13 residues. V shed 6 bases and J 5 bases; nucleotides not matched to a gene: 4. The CDR3, as DNA: TGTGCCAGCAGATCGGGAGGGGGAGATACGCAGTATTTT. It translates to CASRSGGGDTQYF.

This chain uses TRBV5-4 with TRBJ2-7; D gene unclear. The CDR3 is 12 residues long. Trimming left V 4 bases short and J 2 bases short, with 7 bases between. From germline, CDR1 is SGHNT and CDR2 YYREEE (reference sequence). CDR3 in amino acids: CASSISPYEQYF. The DNA of the CDR3 is TGTGCCAGCAGCATATCACCCTACGAGCAGTACTTC.

This chain connects TRBV5-4 to TRBJ1-3, with no clear D. V lost 4 bases and J 2 bases, leaving 16 bases between the germline ends. The germline CDR1 and CDR2 sequences are SGHNT and YYREEE (reference sequence). The CDR3 is 16 amino acids. The chain's CDR3 is CASSPGYETAGNTIYF. Written as DNA, the CDR3 is TGTGCCAGCAGCCCTGGGTACGAGACCGCTGGAAACACCATATATTTT. Combining the CDR3 with reference TRBV5-4 and TRBJ1-3 gives the whole variable domain ETGVTQSPTHLIKTRGQQVTLRCSSQSGHNTVSWYQQALGQGPQFIFQYYREEENGRGNFPPRFSGLQFPNYSSELNVNALELDDSALYLCASSPGYETAGNTIYFGEGSWLTVV.

The rearrangement links TRBV7-9 to TRBJ1-1; possibly TRBD1 for D (6 bases). From germline, CDR1 is SEHNR and CDR2 FQNEAQ (reference sequence). The CDR3 extends over 14 amino acids. Trimming removed 5 bases from V and 3 bases from J, with 13 bases in between. CDR3 loop: CASSLTGLYTEAFF. The CDR3 bases are TGTGCCAGCAGCCTCACAGGGTTGTACACTGAAGCTTTCTTT.

The DNA for the CDR3 is TGTGCCAGCACCGACCCCTTGGCAGGGAATCAGCCCCAGCATTTT. Its protein is CASTDPLAGNQPQHF. The chain couples TRBV28 to TRBJ1-5; the D gene is possibly TRBD1 (5 bases). V was pared by 7 bases and J by 4 bases, with 17 bases between. Per the germline V gene, CDR1 is MDHEN and CDR2 is SYDVKM. The CDR3 runs to 15 residues.

The chain couples TRBV5-1 to TRBJ2-4, with 10 bases that match TRBD2. Trimming removed 3 bases from V and 0 bases from J; junction bases left unmatched: 0. This CDR3 is built from 15 residues. Germline CDR1 SGHRS, CDR2 YFSETQ. CDR3 residues: CASSSSGGAKNIQYF. The CDR3 DNA reads as TGCGCCAGCAGCTCTAGCGGGGGAGCCAAAAACATTCAGTACTTC.

The rearrangement links TRBV10-3 to TRBJ2-7, with D maybe TRBD1 (6 bases). CDR3 length equals 14 residues. Trimming pared 6 bases from V and 6 bases from J, leaving 18 bases between. Per the germline V gene, CDR1 is ENHRY and CDR2 is SYGVKD. The CDR3: CAIRAGDTTREQYF. The CDR3 nucleotides read TGTGCCATCAGGGCTGGGGACACAACACGCGAGCAGTACTTC.

This chain links TRBV27 with TRBJ1-2, with 12 bases fitting TRBD1. This CDR3 comprises 14 residues. V shed 6 bases, J shed 3 bases, and the junction held 2 bases outside the gene matches. The germline CDR1 and CDR2 sequences are MNHEY and SMNVEV (reference sequence). This CDR3 is CASRGQGAHYGYTF. In nucleotides, the CDR3 is TGTGCCAGCAGGGGACAGGGGGCCCACTATGGCTACACCTTC.